The source of this T cell receptor beta chain is a study of blood T cells in healthy people across ages. This clonotype has a handful of counts. A second PCR, run for about 7 to 11 cycles, used a sample-barcoded 5' primer plus a J-beta primer mix. TCRdb reanalysed the 5' RACE reads using MiXCR and keeps one entry per CDR3 protein. The sample holds roughly 700,000 distinct CDR3 sequences, about 25% seen once. The V segment lost 5 bases and the J segment 5 bases; nucleotides outside the gene matches: 5. The CDR3 totals 14 residues. The same sample was also studied in work on T cells of mothers and their children.

The source material was blood. The chain uses TRBV12-3 or TRBV12-4 and TRBJ1-2; 10 nucleotides align to TRBD1. The clonotype comes from a boy aged 5-17 years in good health. Here the CDR3 reads CASSPRTGGYGYTF. The DNA of the CDR3 is TGTGCCAGCAGTCCACGGACAGGGGGATATGGCTACACCTTC.